Only a few counts were recorded for the clone carrying this T cell receptor beta chain. Its antigen remains unknown. The data stem from a study of early T cells in non-severe SARS-CoV-2 infection. About the study: Sequencing input comprised bulk RNA from unsorted whole blood; chain pairing was not available.

Individual cDNA molecules carried attached unique molecular identifiers. A single record per CDR3 protein comes from TCRdb applying MiXCR to the 5' RACE reads. Of tens of thousands of distinct CDR3 sequences in the sample, roughly a sixth are singletons; the top ten hold 12%. General observations from the study: Private and CD4 specificities were missed by VDJdb matching, skewed to anti-spike CD8.

Sequenced input: whole blood. This clonotype originated in an adult who was a healthcare worker with PCR-confirmed SARS-CoV-2 infection or an uninfected control (not recorded which).

The CDR3 DNA sequence: TGCAGTGCTAGGGCCGGGACAGGGCGTTTCACTGAAGCTTTCTTT. The encoded protein is CSARAGTGRFTEAFF. The rearrangement links TRBV20-1 to TRBJ1-1, with TRBD1 matching 9 bases. The V and J ends lost 3 bases and 4 bases, in that order; junction bases with no gene match: 9. Germline values: CDR1 DFQATT, CDR2 SNEGSKA (reference sequence). The CDR3 sequence is 15 residues long.